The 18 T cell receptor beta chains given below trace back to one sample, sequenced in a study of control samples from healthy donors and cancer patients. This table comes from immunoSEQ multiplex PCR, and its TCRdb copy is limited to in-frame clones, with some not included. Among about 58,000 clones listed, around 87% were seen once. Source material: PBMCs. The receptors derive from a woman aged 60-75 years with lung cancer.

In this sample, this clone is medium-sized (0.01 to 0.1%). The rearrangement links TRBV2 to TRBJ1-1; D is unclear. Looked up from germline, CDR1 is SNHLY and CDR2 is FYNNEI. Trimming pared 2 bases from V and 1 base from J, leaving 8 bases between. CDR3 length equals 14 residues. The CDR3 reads CASSELVGNTEAFF. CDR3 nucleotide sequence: TGTGCCAGCAGTGAACTAGTGGGGAACACTGAAGCTTTCTTT.

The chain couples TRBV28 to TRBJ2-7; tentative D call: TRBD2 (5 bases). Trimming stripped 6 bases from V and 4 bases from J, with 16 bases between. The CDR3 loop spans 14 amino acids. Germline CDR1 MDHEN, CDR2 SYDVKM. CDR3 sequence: CASRTGPSFYEQYF. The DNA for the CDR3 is TGTGCCAGCAGGACCGGGCCTAGCTTTTACGAGCAGTACTTC.

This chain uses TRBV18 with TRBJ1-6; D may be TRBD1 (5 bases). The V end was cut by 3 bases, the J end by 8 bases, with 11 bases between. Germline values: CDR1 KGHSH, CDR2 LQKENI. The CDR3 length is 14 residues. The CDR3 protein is CASSPGGGDSPLHF. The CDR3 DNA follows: TGTGCCAGCTCACCCGGGGGTGGTGATTCACCCCTCCACTTT.

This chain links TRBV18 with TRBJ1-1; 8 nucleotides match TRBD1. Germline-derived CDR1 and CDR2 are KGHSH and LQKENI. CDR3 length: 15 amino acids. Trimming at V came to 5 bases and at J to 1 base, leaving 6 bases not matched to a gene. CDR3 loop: CASSGTGGSNTEAFF. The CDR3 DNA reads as TGTGCCAGCTCAGGAACAGGGGGTTCGAACACTGAAGCTTTCTTT. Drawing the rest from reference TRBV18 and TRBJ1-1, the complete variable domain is NAGVMQNPRHLVRRRGQEARLRCSPMKGHSHVYWYRQLPEEGLKFMVYLQKENIIDESGMPKERFSAEFPKEGPSILRIQQVVRGDSAAYFCASSGTGGSNTEAFFGQGTRLTVV.

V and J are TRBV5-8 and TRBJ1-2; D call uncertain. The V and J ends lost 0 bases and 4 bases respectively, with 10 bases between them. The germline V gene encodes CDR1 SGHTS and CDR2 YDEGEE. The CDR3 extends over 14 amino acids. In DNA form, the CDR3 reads TGTGCCAGCAGCTTGGGCGGAGTTGGCTATGGCTACACCTTC. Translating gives CASSLGGVGYGYTF. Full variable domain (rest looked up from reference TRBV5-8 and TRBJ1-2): EAGVTQSPTHLIKTRGQQATLRCSPISGHTSVYWYQQALGLGLQFLLWYDEGEERNRGNFPPRFSGRQFPNYSSELNVNALELEDSALYLCASSLGGVGYGYTFGSGTRLTVV.

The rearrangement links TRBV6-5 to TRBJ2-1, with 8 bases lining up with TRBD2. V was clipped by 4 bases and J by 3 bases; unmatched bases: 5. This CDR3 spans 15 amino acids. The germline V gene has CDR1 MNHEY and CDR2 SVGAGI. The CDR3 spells CASSLISGNYNEQFF. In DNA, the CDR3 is TGTGCCAGCAGTTTGATTAGCGGGAACTACAATGAGCAGTTCTTC.

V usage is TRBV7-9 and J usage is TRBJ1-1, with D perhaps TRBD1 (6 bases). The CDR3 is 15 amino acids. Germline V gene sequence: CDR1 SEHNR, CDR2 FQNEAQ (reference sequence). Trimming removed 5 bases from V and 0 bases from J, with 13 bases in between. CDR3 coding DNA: TGTGCCAGCAGCCTCGGACAGCTCATGAACACTGAAGCTTTCTTT. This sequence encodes CASSLGQLMNTEAFF.

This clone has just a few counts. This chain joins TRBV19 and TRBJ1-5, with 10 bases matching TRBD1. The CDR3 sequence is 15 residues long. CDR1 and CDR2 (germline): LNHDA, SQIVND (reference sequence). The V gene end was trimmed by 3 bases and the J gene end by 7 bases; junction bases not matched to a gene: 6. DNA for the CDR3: TGTGCCAGTAGTATTGGGACAGGGGTAGAGCAGCCCCAGCATTTT. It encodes CASSIGTGVEQPQHF.

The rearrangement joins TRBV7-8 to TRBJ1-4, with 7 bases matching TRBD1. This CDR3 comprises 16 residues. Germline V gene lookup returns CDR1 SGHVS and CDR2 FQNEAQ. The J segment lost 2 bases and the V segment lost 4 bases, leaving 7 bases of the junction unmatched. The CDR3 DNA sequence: TGTGCCAGCAGCTATCTAGGGGGCGCTACTAATGAAAAACTGTTTTTT. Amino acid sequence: CASSYLGGATNEKLFF. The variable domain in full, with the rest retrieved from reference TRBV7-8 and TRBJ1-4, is GAGVSQSPRYKVAKRGQDVALRCDPISGHVSLFWYQQALGQGPEFLTYFQNEAQLDKSGLPSDRFFAERPEGSVSTLKIQRTQQEDSAVYLCASSYLGGATNEKLFFGSGTQLSVL.

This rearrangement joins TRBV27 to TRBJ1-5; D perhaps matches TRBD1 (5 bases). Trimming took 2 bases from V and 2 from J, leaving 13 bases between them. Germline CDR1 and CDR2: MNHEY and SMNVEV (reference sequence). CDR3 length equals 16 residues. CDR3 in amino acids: CASSLTGSYGNQPQHF. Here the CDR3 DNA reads TGTGCCAGCAGTTTAACAGGTTCTTACGGCAATCAGCCCCAGCATTTT.

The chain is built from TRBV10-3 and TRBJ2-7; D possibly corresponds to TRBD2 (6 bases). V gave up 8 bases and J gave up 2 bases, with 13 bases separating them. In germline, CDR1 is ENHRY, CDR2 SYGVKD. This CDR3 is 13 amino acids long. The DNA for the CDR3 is TGTGCCATCGGGACTGAAGAGACCTACGAGCAGTACTTC. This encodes CAIGTEETYEQYF.

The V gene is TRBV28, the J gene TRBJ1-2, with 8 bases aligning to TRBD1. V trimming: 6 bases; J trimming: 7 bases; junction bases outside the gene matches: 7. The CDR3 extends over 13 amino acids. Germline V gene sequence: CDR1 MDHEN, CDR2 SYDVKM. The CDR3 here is CASRLTGVGGYTF. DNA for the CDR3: TGTGCCAGCAGATTGACAGGGGTAGGTGGCTACACCTTC.

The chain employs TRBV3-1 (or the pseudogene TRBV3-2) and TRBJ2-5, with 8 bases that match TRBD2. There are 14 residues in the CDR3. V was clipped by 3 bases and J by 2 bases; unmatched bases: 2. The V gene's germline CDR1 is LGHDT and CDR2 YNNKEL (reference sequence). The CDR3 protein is CASSQGLEQETQYF. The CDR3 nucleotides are TGTGCCAGCAGCCAGGGACTAGAGCAAGAGACCCAGTACTTC.

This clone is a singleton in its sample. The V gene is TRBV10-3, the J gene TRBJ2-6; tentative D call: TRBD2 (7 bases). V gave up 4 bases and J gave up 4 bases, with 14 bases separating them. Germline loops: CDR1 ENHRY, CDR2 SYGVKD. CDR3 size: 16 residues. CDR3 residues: CAISGGGRPGANVLTF. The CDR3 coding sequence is TGTGCCATCAGTGGGGGGGGCAGGCCAGGGGCCAACGTCCTGACTTTC.

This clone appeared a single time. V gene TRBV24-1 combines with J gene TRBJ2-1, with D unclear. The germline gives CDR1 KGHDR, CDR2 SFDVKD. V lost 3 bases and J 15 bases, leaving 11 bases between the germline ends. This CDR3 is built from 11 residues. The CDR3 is CATSDQVLLFF. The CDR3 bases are TGTGCCACCAGTGATCAGGTTCTGCTGTTCTTC.

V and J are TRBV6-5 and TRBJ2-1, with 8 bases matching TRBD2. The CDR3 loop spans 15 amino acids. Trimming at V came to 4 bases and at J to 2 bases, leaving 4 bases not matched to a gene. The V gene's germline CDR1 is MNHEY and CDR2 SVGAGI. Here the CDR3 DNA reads TGTGCCAGCAGTTTCGGGGGGGGGACCTACAATGAGCAGTTCTTC. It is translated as CASSFGGGTYNEQFF.

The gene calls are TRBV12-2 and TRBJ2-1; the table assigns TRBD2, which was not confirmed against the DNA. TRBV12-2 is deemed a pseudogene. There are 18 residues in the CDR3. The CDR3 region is CASRLETPAAGLYNEQFF. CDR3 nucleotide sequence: TGTGCAAGTCGCTTAGAGACCCCCGCAGCGGGGCTATACAATGAGCAGTTCTTC.

CDR3 sequence reads: CASSLEPHGYEQYF. CDR3 DNA sequence: TGTGCCAGCAGCTTGGAACCTCACGGCTACGAGCAGTACTTC. The J gene is TRBJ2-7, the V gene TRBV5-5, with D hard to call. CDR1 and CDR2 (germline): SGHKS, YYEKEE (reference sequence). V lost 0 bases to trimming and J lost 3 bases, with 10 bases between them. The CDR3 has 14 residues.